The 13 T cell receptor beta chains below come from one sample, sequenced in a study of blood T cell repertoires in COVID-19. Sequencing was performed with immunoSEQ multiplex PCR; in TCRdb, only in-frame clones are kept and a portion is missing. The sample shows 50,000 or so clones, around 86% of them seen only once. Sequencing was performed on peripheral blood. The receptor source for this set is a man in his fifties or sixties with active COVID-19.

The rearrangement joins TRBV15 to TRBJ2-7; D uncertain. Germline V gene data show CDR1 as LNHNV and CDR2 as YYDKDF (reference sequence). This CDR3 is 14 amino acids long. V dropped 5 bases and J dropped 0 bases, with 11 bases sitting between them. CDR3 sequence: CATSPRQLSYEQYF. The CDR3 DNA reads TGTGCCACCAGCCCGAGGCAACTCTCCTACGAGCAGTACTTC.

DNA for the CDR3: TGTGCCAGCAGCTTGGCCTCTCAGACCGGGGAGCTGTTTTTT. Translation gives CASSLASQTGELFF. This chain uses TRBV5-5 with TRBJ2-2, with unresolved D. The CDR3 has 14 amino acids. Germline loops: CDR1 SGHKS, CDR2 YYEKEE (reference sequence). The V end was cut by 0 bases, the J end by 5 bases, with 8 bases between.

The chain carries TRBV7-6 and TRBJ2-2; D not resolved. This CDR3 has 17 amino acids. The V gene lost 1 base and the J gene lost 4 bases, with 16 bases spanning the gap. Germline V lookup: CDR1 SGHVS, CDR2 FNYEAQ. CDR3 loop: CASSLEATTTSTGELFF. CDR3 coding DNA: TGTGCCAGCAGCTTAGAGGCGACAACAACGAGCACCGGGGAGCTGTTTTTT.

V usage is TRBV7-6 and J usage is TRBJ2-1, with TRBD2 matching over 10 bases. In germline, CDR1 is SGHVS, CDR2 FNYEAQ. The CDR3 has 15 amino acids. V dropped 1 base and J dropped 9; count of bases not matched to a gene: 6. In nucleotides, the CDR3 is TGTGCCAGCAGCTTAGGGGCTAGCGGGGGTGGTGAGCAGTTCTTC. This codes for CASSLGASGGGEQFF.

The chain couples TRBV30 to TRBJ1-4; D not certain. The CDR3 loop spans 14 amino acids. Between the trimmed V and J ends, which lost 6 bases and 3 bases, there was a span of 14 bases. The germline V gene encodes CDR1 GTSNPN and CDR2 SVGIG (reference sequence). The CDR3 DNA follows: TGTGCCTGCCTCGGTAGGCGGGCTAATGAAAAACTGTTTTTT. Amino acids: CACLGRRANEKLFF.

This rearrangement joins TRBV12-3 or TRBV12-4 to TRBJ1-1; D perhaps matches TRBD1 (5 bases). The CDR3 is made up of 12 amino acids. With 3 bases removed from V and 7 bases from J, the gap between germline ends came to 9 bases. The CDR3 DNA is TGTGCCAGCAGTTTCCGAACAGGTGAAGCTTTCTTT. This encodes CASSFRTGEAFF.

This chain links TRBV7-3 with TRBJ2-5, with D uncertain. The V end lost 1 base, the J end lost 5 bases, and 14 bases lay between the germline ends. The germline V gene has CDR1 SGHTA and CDR2 FQGTGA. The CDR3 sequence is 15 residues long. The DNA for the CDR3 is TGTGCCAGCAGCTTAATCGGGTCCTTACGTGAGACCCAGTACTTC. This translates into CASSLIGSLRETQYF.

The chain links TRBV5-6 to TRBJ2-5; TRBD1 aligns across 8 bases. The CDR3 runs 13 residues. The germline CDR1 and CDR2 sequences are SGHDT and YYEEEE. V dropped 0 bases and J dropped 6; count of bases not matched to a gene: 1. CDR3 amino acids: CASSLGTGKTQYF. Here the CDR3 DNA reads TGTGCCAGCAGCTTGGGGACAGGGAAGACCCAGTACTTC.

For this clone: Other DNA sequences in this specimen translate into the identical CDR3. The rearrangement links TRBV19 to TRBJ1-1; no firm D call. Per germline, CDR1 LNHDA and CDR2 SQIVND (reference sequence). V dropped 5 bases and J dropped 2 bases, with 12 bases sitting between them. This CDR3 is 14 amino acids long. The CDR3 DNA is TGTGCCAGTAGTCCGCAAGGACTAAACACTGAAGCTTTCTTT. Amino acid sequence: CASSPQGLNTEAFF. Full variable domain (missing parts from reference TRBV19 and TRBJ1-1): DGGITQSPKYLFRKEGQNVTLSCEQNLNHDAMYWYRQDPGQGLRLIYYSQIVNDFQKGDIAEGYSVSREKKESFPLTVTSAQKNPTAFYLCASSPQGLNTEAFFGQGTRLTVV.

The J gene is TRBJ2-2, the V gene TRBV4-2; weak D call: TRBD2 (6 bases). The V gene lost 1 base and the J gene lost 1 base, with 7 bases spanning the gap. The CDR3 has 15 amino acids. The germline CDR1 and CDR2 sequences are LGHNA and YNFKEQ. The CDR3 bases are TGTGCCAGCAGCCAAGGCGGGGTGAACACCGGGGAGCTGTTTTTT. Translated: CASSQGGVNTGELFF.

The gene calls are TRBV5-4 and TRBJ2-7; 7 positions agree with TRBD1. This CDR3 comprises 13 residues. V trimming: 2 bases; J trimming: 3 bases; junction bases outside the gene matches: 2. The V gene's germline CDR1 is SGHNT and CDR2 YYREEE (reference sequence). CDR3: CASSFRDSYEQYF. The CDR3 DNA reads TGTGCCAGCAGCTTTCGGGACAGCTACGAGCAGTACTTC.

The gene calls are TRBV28 and TRBJ2-7, with 8 bases fitting TRBD2. The CDR3 runs 13 residues. Germline CDR1 is MDHEN and CDR2 is SYDVKM. V trimming: 6 bases; J trimming: 3 bases; junction bases outside the gene matches: 4. The CDR3: CASRPRGGYEQYF. Here the CDR3 DNA reads TGTGCCAGCAGGCCCCGGGGGGGCTACGAGCAGTACTTC.

This rearrangement joins TRBV28 to TRBJ2-7; D perhaps matches TRBD1 (6 bases). V was cut by 4 bases and J by 4 bases, with 11 bases left in between. This CDR3 comprises 13 residues. The germline CDR1 and CDR2 sequences are MDHEN and SYDVKM. The CDR3 DNA is TGTGCCAGCAGTTCACAGGGAAGGTACGAGCAGTACTTC. Amino acid sequence: CASSSQGRYEQYF.